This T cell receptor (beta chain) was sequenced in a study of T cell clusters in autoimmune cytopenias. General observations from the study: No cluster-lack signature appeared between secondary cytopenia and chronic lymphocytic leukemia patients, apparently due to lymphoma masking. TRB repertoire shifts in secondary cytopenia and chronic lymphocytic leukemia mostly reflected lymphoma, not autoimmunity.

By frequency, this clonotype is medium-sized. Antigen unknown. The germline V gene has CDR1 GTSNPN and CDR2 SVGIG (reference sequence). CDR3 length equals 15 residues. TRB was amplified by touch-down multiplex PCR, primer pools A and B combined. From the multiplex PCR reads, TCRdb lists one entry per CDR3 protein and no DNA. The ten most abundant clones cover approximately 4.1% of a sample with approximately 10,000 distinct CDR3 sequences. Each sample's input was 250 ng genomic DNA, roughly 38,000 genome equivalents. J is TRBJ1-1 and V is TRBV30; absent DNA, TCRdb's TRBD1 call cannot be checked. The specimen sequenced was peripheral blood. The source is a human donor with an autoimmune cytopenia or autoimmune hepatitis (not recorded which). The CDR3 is CAWSEGQGLRTEAFF.